Reported below is one TCR beta chain. The sequencing template was cDNA reverse transcribed from extracted RNA. Generated by immunoSEQ multiplex PCR, the TCRdb table keeps only in-frame clones and is missing some. The sample consists of roughly 280,000 clones, about 62% of them appearing once. Looked up from germline, CDR1 is SQVTM and CDR2 is ANQGSEA. The CDR3 is 13 residues long. V shed 4 bases and J shed 2 bases, with 9 bases lying between them. This sample is drawn from a study of CD8+ T cells in alopecia areata. Treatment here: oral pan-JAK inhibitor, 5-10 mg twice daily. The chain uses TRBV29-1 and TRBJ1-5, with D hard to call. The receptor comes from a human donor with alopecia areata. Sequencing was performed on CD4+ T cells sorted from blood, taken around week 54, from a patient treated with tofacitinib. The CDR3 coding sequence is TGCAGCGTTGGCCCAGGCCGCAATCAGCCCCAGCATTTT. This encodes CSVGPGRNQPQHF. The whole variable domain, filled in from reference TRBV29-1 and TRBJ1-5, reads SAVISQKPSRDICQRGTSLTIQCQVDSQVTMMFWYRQQPGQSLTLIATANQGSEATYESGFVIDKFPISRPNLTFSTLTVSNMSPEDSSIYLCSVGPGRNQPQHFGDGTRLSIL.